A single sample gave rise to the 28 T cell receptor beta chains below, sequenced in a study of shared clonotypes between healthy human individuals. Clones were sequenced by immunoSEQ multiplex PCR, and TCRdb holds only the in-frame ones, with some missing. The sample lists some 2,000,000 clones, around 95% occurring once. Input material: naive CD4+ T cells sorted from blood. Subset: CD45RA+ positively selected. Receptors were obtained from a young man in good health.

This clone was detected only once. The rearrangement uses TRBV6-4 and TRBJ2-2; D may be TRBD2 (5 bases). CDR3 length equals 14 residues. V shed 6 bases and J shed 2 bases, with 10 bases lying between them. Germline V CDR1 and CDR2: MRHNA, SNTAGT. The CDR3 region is CASSRGRNTGELFF. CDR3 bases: TGTGCCAGCAGCCGGGGTAGAAACACCGGGGAGCTGTTTTTT.

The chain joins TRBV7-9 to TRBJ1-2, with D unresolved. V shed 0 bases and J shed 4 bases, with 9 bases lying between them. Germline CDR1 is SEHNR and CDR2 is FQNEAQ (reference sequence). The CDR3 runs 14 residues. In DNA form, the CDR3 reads TGTGCCAGCAGCTTAGCGAAATCGGCCTATGGCTACACCTTC. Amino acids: CASSLAKSAYGYTF.

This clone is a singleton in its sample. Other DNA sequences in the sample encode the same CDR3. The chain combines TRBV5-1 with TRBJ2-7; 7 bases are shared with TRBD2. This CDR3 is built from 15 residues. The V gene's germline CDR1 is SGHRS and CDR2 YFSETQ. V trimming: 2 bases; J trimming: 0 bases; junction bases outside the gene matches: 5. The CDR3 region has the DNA TGCGCCAGCAGCTTCACGGGGGGAAGCTCCTACGAGCAGTACTTC. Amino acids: CASSFTGGSSYEQYF. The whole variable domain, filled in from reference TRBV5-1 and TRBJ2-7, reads KAGVTQTPRYLIKTRGQQVTLSCSPISGHRSVSWYQQTPGQGLQFLFEYFSETQRNKGNFPGRFSGRQFSNSRSEMNVSTLELGDSALYLCASSFTGGSSYEQYFGPGTRLTVT.

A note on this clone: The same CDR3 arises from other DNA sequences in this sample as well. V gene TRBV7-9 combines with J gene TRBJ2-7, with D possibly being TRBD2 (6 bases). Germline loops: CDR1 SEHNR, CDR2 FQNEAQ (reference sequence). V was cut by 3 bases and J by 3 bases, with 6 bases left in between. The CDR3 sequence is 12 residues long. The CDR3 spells CASSFGSYEQYF. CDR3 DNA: TGTGCCAGCAGCTTCGGGAGCTACGAGCAGTACTTC.

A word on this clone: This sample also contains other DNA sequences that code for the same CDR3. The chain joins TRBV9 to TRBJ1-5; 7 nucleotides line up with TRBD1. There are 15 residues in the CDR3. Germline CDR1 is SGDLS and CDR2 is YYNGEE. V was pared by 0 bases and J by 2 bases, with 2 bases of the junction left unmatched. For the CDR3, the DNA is TGTGCCAGCAGCGTAGGAACAGGGGGCAATCAGCCCCAGCATTTT. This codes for CASSVGTGGNQPQHF. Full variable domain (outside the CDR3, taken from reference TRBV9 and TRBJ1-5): DSGVTQTPKHLITATGQRVTLRCSPRSGDLSVYWYQQSLDQGLQFLIQYYNGEERAKGNILERFSAQQFPDLHSELNLSSLELGDSALYFCASSVGTGGNQPQHFGDGTRLSIL.

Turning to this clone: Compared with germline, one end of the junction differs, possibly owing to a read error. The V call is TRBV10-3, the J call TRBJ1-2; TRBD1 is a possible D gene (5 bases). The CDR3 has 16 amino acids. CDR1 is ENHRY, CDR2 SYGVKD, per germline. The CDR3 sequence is CAIKGKGEADDYGYTF. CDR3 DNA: TGTGCCATCAAGGGGAAAGGGGAGGCGGATGACTACGGCTACACCTTC.

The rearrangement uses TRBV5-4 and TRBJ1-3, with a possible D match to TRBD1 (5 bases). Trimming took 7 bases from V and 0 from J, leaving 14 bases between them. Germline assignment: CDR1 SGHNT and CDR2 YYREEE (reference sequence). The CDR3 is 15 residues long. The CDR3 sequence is CASAPDSYSGNTIYF. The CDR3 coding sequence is TGTGCCAGCGCTCCTGACAGTTACTCTGGAAACACCATATATTTT. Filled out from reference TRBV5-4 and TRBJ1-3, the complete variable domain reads ETGVTQSPTHLIKTRGQQVTLRCSSQSGHNTVSWYQQALGQGPQFIFQYYREEENGRGNFPPRFSGLQFPNYSSELNVNALELDDSALYLCASAPDSYSGNTIYFGEGSWLTVV.

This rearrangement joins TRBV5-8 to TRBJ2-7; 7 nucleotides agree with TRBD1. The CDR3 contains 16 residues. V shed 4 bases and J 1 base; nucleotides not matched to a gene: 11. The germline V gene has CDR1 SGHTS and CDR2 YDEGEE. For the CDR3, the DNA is TGTGCCAGCAGCACGGACAGGCCCTCGTCTTCCTACGAGCAGTACTTC. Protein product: CASSTDRPSSSYEQYF.

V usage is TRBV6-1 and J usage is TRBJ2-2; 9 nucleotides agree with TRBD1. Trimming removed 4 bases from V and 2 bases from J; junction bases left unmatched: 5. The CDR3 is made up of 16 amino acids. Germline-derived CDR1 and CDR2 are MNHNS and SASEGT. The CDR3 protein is CASSGNRGRNTGELFF. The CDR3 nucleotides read TGTGCCAGCAGTGGGAACAGGGGGCGCAACACCGGGGAGCTGTTTTTT.

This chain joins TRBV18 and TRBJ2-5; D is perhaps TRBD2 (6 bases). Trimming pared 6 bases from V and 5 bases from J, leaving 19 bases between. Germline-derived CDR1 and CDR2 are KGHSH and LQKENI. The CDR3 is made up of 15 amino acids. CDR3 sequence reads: CASSPGKGSGETQYF. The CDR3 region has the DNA TGTGCCAGCTCCCCGGGGAAAGGGAGCGGGGAGACCCAGTACTTC.

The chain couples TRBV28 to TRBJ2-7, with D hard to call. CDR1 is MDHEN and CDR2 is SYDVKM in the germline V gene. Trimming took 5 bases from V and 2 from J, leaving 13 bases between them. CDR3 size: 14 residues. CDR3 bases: TGTGCCAGCAGTCCGCAGGAGACCCCCTACGAGCAGTACTTC. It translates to CASSPQETPYEQYF.

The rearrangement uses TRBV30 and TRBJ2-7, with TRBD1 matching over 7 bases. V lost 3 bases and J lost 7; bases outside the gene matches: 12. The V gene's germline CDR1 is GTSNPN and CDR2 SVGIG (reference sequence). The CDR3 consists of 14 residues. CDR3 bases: TGTGCCTGGAGAGAACAGGGGTCAACGAGGGAGCAGTACTTC. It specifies CAWREQGSTREQYF.

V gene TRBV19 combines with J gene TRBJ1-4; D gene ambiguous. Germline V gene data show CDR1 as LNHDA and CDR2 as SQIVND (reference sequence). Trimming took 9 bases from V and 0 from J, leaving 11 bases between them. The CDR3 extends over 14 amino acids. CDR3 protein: CARNDNATNEKLFF. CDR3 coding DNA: TGTGCCAGGAACGATAACGCAACTAATGAAAAACTGTTTTTT. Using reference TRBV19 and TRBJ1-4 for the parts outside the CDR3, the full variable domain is DGGITQSPKYLFRKEGQNVTLSCEQNLNHDAMYWYRQDPGQGLRLIYYSQIVNDFQKGDIAEGYSVSREKKESFPLTVTSAQKNPTAFYLCARNDNATNEKLFFGSGTQLSVL.

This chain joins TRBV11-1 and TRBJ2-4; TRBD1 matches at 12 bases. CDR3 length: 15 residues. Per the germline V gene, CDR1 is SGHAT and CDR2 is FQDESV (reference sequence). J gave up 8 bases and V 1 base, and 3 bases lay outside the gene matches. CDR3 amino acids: CASSLGGQGADIQYF. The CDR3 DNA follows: TGTGCCAGCAGCTTAGGGGGACAGGGGGCAGACATTCAGTACTTC.

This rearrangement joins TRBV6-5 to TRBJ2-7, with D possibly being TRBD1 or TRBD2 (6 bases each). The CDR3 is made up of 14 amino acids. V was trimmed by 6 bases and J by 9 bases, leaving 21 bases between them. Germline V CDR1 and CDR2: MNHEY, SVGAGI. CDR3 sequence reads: CASREGGGLVRQYF. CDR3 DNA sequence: TGTGCCAGCAGAGAGGGGGGCGGTTTGGTACGGCAGTACTTC.

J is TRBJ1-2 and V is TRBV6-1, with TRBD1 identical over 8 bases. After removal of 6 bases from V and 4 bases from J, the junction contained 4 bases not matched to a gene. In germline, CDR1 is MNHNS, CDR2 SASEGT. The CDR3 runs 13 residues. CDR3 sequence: CASRGQEFYGYTF. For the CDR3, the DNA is TGTGCCAGCAGGGGACAGGAGTTCTATGGCTACACCTTC.

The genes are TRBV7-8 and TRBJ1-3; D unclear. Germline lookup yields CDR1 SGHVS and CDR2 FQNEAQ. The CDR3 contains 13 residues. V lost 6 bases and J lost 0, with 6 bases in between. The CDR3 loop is CASSFNSGNTIYF. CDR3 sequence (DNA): TGTGCCAGCAGTTTCAACTCTGGAAACACCATATATTTT.

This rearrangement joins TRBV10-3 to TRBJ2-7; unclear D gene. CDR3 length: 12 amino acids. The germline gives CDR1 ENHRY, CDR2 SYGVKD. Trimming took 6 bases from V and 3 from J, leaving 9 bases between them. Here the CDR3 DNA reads TGTGCCATCAGCGATGATTACTACGAGCAGTACTTC. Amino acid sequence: CAISDDYYEQYF.

CDR3 sequence reads: CASSPRGTSGGTHSYEQYF. CDR3 DNA sequence: TGTGCCAGCTCACCACGCGGGACTAGCGGGGGAACGCACTCCTACGAGCAGTACTTC. The chain carries TRBV18 and TRBJ2-7, with 14 bases aligning to TRBD2. Trimming removed 1 base from V and 0 bases from J; junction bases left unmatched: 8. The CDR3 has 19 amino acids. Germline CDR1 reads KGHSH; CDR2 reads LQKENI.

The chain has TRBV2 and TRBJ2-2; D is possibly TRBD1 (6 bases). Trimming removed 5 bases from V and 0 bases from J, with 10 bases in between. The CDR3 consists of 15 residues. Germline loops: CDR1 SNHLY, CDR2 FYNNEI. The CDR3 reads CASSYWGPNTGELFF. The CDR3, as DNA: TGTGCCAGCAGTTACTGGGGGCCGAACACCGGGGAGCTGTTTTTT.

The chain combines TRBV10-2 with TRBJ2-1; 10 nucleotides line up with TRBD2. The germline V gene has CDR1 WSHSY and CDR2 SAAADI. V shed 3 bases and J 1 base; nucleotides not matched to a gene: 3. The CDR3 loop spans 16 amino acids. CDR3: CASSDIAGGSYNEQFF. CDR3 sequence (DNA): TGCGCCAGCAGTGATATAGCGGGAGGATCCTACAATGAGCAGTTCTTC.

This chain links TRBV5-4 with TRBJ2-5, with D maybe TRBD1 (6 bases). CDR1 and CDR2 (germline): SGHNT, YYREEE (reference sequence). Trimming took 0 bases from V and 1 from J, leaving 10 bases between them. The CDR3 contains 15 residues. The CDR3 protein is CASSLAQDSQETQYF. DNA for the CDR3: TGTGCCAGCAGCTTGGCACAGGACAGCCAAGAGACCCAGTACTTC.

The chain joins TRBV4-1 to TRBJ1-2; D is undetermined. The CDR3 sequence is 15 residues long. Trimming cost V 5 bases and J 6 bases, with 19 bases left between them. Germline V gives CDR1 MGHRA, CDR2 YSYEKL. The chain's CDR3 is CASSSTDRWKDGYTF. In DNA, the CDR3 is TGCGCCAGCAGCTCAACTGACCGATGGAAGGATGGCTACACCTTC.

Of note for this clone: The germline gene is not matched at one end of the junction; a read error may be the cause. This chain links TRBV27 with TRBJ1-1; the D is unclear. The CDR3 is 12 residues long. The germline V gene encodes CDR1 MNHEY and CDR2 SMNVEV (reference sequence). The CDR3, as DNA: TGTGCCAGCAGTCACCGGGCACGTTCTCCCGATTTT. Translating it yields CASSHRARSPDF.

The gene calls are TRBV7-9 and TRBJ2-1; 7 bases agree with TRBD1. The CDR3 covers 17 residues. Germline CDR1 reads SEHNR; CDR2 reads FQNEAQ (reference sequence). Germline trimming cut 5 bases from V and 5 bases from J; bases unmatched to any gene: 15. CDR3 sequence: CASSLRYRGDTDNEQFF. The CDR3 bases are TGTGCCAGCAGCCTACGTTACAGGGGAGATACAGACAATGAGCAGTTCTTC.

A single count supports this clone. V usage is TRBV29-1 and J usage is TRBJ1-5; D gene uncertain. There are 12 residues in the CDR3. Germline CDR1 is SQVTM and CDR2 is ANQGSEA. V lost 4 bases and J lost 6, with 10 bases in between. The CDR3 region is CSVVPEGQPQHF. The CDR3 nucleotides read TGCAGCGTTGTTCCCGAGGGTCAGCCCCAGCATTTT.

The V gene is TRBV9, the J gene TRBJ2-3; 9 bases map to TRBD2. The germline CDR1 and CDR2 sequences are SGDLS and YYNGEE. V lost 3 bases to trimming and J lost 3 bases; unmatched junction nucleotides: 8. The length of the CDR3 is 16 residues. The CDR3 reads CASSAGLAGMTDTQYF. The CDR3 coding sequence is TGTGCCAGCAGCGCCGGCCTAGCGGGAATGACAGATACGCAGTATTTT.

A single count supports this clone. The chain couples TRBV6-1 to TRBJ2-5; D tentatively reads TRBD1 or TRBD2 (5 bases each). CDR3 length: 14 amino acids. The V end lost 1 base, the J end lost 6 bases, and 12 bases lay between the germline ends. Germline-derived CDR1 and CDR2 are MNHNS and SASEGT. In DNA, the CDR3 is TGTGCCAGCAGTGAAGGAGGGGTTTCGAAGACCCAGTACTTC. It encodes CASSEGGVSKTQYF.